The 11 T cell receptor beta chains below were found in one sample sequenced in a study of control samples from healthy donors and cancer patients. TCRdb's table, derived via immunoSEQ multiplex PCR, lists solely in-frame clones and lacks some. The sample lists roughly 200,000 clones; roughly nine tenths were seen once. Sequenced sample: blood. These receptors all come from a man younger than 45 in good health.

The chain has TRBV6-5 and TRBJ1-2, with a weak D call TRBD1 (6 bases). Trimming removed 7 bases from V and 7 bases from J, with 22 bases in between. CDR1 is MNHEY, CDR2 SVGAGI, per germline. The CDR3 loop spans 15 amino acids. The CDR3 sequence is CASTPDSDTIGGYTF. The CDR3 DNA reads TGTGCCAGCACGCCGGACAGCGACACAATTGGTGGCTACACCTTC.

The chain has TRBV5-1 and TRBJ2-1; TRBD2 matches at 13 bases. From germline, CDR1 is SGHRS and CDR2 YFSETQ. The V and J ends lost 1 base and 10 bases, in that order; junction bases with no gene match: 14. The CDR3 is 18 amino acids. The CDR3 spells CASSLSTSGGPRSGEQFF. The CDR3 coding sequence is TGCGCCAGCAGCTTGTCGACTAGCGGGGGGCCGCGGTCAGGGGAGCAGTTCTTC.

The chain's CDR3 is CASSRGLRGSTTDTQYF. The CDR3 DNA reads TGTGCCAGCAGTCGTGGTCTGCGGGGGTCTACCACAGATACGCAGTATTTT. The V and J genes are TRBV7-3 and TRBJ2-3; 7 bases are a match to TRBD2. Germline V gives CDR1 SGHTA, CDR2 FQGTGA. This CDR3 comprises 17 residues. V was clipped by 6 bases and J by 2 bases; unmatched bases: 14.

CDR3 coding DNA: TGTGCCAGCAGCTTCCGGACTAGCGGTGCAGATACGCAGTATTTT. This encodes CASSFRTSGADTQYF. The chain combines TRBV11-2 with TRBJ2-3; TRBD2 matches 10 bases. The CDR3 has 15 amino acids. The germline V gene encodes CDR1 SGHAT and CDR2 FQNNGV. Trimming took 3 bases from V and 4 from J; bases not matched to a gene: 4.

CDR3 sequence (DNA): TGTGCCACCCCTGTGATGGCCCTCACAGATACGCAGTATTTT. It encodes CATPVMALTDTQYF. The chain carries TRBV9 and TRBJ2-3, with D uncertain. Germline V gene sequence: CDR1 SGDLS, CDR2 YYNGEE. CDR3 size: 14 residues. Trimming removed 9 bases at V and 2 bases at J, with 16 bases between.

The chain is built from TRBV7-9 and TRBJ2-2; 9 bases match TRBD2. CDR3 size: 16 residues. The ends lost 7 bases at V and 7 bases at J; junction bases unmatched: 13. Germline CDR1 is SEHNR and CDR2 is FQNEAQ (reference sequence). CDR3 region: CASNLEGLAGIGELFF. The CDR3 DNA is TGTGCCAGCAACCTAGAGGGGCTAGCGGGGATCGGGGAGCTGTTTTTT.

The chain links TRBV19 to TRBJ1-6, with D possibly being TRBD1 (5 bases). This CDR3 is built from 16 residues. The V end lost 6 bases, the J end lost 7 bases, and 19 bases lay between the germline ends. Germline values: CDR1 LNHDA, CDR2 SQIVND (reference sequence). The chain's CDR3 is CASSSPRGSPNSPLHF. DNA of the CDR3: TGTGCCAGTAGCTCTCCCCGGGGGAGCCCGAATTCACCCCTCCACTTT. The full variable domain, in which reference TRBV19 and TRBJ1-6 provide the parts outside the CDR3, is DGGITQSPKYLFRKEGQNVTLSCEQNLNHDAMYWYRQDPGQGLRLIYYSQIVNDFQKGDIAEGYSVSREKKESFPLTVTSAQKNPTAFYLCASSSPRGSPNSPLHFGNGTRLTVT.

The V and J genes are TRBV5-8 and TRBJ2-2, with 7 nucleotides matching TRBD1. The CDR3 consists of 15 residues. Per the germline V gene, CDR1 is SGHTS and CDR2 is YDEGEE. The junction had 4 bases not matched to a gene; V was cut back by 2 bases and J by 3 bases. The CDR3 bases are TGTGCCAGCAGCTTTGGTAGGGGGCACACCGGGGAGCTGTTTTTT. Translation: CASSFGRGHTGELFF. The variable domain in full, with the rest retrieved from reference TRBV5-8 and TRBJ2-2, is EAGVTQSPTHLIKTRGQQATLRCSPISGHTSVYWYQQALGLGLQFLLWYDEGEERNRGNFPPRFSGRQFPNYSSELNVNALELEDSALYLCASSFGRGHTGELFFGEGSRLTVL.

This chain joins TRBV5-4 and TRBJ2-4, with D possibly being TRBD2 (5 bases). Trimming left V 2 bases short and J 5 bases short, with 8 bases between. From germline, CDR1 is SGHNT and CDR2 YYREEE (reference sequence). There are 13 residues in the CDR3. The CDR3 sequence: CASSLFGENIQYF. In nucleotides, the CDR3 is TGTGCCAGCAGCTTATTCGGGGAAAACATTCAGTACTTC.

The J gene is TRBJ2-2, the V gene TRBV7-2; 7 bases are shared with TRBD1. Trimming took 4 bases from V and 5 from J; bases not matched to a gene: 4. This CDR3 is 14 amino acids long. Germline CDR1 and CDR2: SGHTA and FQGNSA. As DNA, the CDR3 is TGTGCCAGCAGCTCAGAACAGGGGACCGGGGAGCTGTTTTTT. This translates into CASSSEQGTGELFF.

In the case of this clone: Other DNA sequences in the same sample also yield this CDR3. The chain combines TRBV6-5 with TRBJ1-5; 8 nucleotides match TRBD1. Trimming removed 4 bases from V and 0 bases from J; junction bases left unmatched: 2. The CDR3 has 15 amino acids. Germline V gene lookup returns CDR1 MNHEY and CDR2 SVGAGI. The CDR3 here is CASSSDRGSNQPQHF. The CDR3 DNA is TGTGCCAGCAGTTCTGACAGGGGTAGCAATCAGCCCCAGCATTTT.